This T cell receptor (beta chain) was obtained from a study of cytomegalovirus exposure and HLA in healthy donors. CDR1 is MNHEY, CDR2 SMNVEV, per germline (reference sequence). The CDR3 runs to 14 residues. Trimming cost V 1 base and J 7 bases, with 10 bases left between them. The PCR employed 60 Vbeta primers together with 13 Jbeta primers. Using immunoSEQ multiplex PCR, the repertoire was profiled, and TCRdb retains in-frame clones only, with some absent. The sample lists approximately 100,000 clones; 80% to 90% were seen once. The chain recombines TRBV27 with TRBJ1-4; no clear D. The specimen was PBMCs. The receptor's source is a woman aged 18-29 years in good health and CMV-seronegative. The CDR3 here is CASSLWTVPEKLFF. CDR3 coding DNA: TGTGCCAGCAGTTTATGGACTGTTCCTGAAAAACTGTTTTTT. Looking up the rest from reference TRBV27 and TRBJ1-4 gives the full variable domain: EAQVTQNPRYLITVTGKKLTVTCSQNMNHEYMSWYRQDPGLGLRQIYYSMNVEVTDKGDVPEGYKVSRKEKRNFPLILESPSPNQTSLYFCASSLWTVPEKLFFGSGTQLSVL.